The 3 T cell receptor beta chains below all came from one sample that was sequenced in a study of T cells in Graves' hyperthyroidism and ophthalmopathy. Template material for amplifying TCR beta CDR3 regions consisted of RNA transcripts. First-round RT-PCR targeting the TCR CDR3 was performed with the HTBI primer set. In TCRdb, the multiplex PCR reads were re-called with MiXCR into one record per CDR3 protein. The sample has fewer than 450,000 distinct CDR3 sequences; 18% are singletons. Sequencing was performed on blood. These TCRs come from a man younger than 35 with Graves' ophthalmopathy.

In this sample, this clonotype turned up many times. The rearrangement uses TRBV4-1 and TRBJ1-2; weak D call: TRBD1 (6 bases). The V and J ends lost 6 bases and 2 bases respectively, with 10 bases between them. The germline gives CDR1 MGHRA, CDR2 YSYEKL. This CDR3 contains 13 residues. The CDR3 sequence is CASRTTGNYGYTF. The CDR3 DNA reads TGCGCCAGCAGGACGACAGGCAACTATGGCTACACCTTC.

This chain connects TRBV28 to TRBJ1-1; TRBD1 matches at 10 bases. This CDR3 spans 17 amino acids. Germline CDR1 MDHEN, CDR2 SYDVKM. The ends lost 4 bases at V and 0 bases at J; junction bases unmatched: 8. Here the CDR3 DNA reads TGTGCCAGCAGTTCTATTGGGACAGGGGACATGAACACTGAAGCTTTCTTT. Translating it yields CASSSIGTGDMNTEAFF.

This clonotype was seen repeatedly, ten times or more. V gene TRBV6-2 or TRBV6-3 combines with J gene TRBJ2-6; 9 bases are shared with TRBD1. Germline CDR1 reads MNHEY; CDR2 reads SVGEGT. The CDR3 runs 19 residues. With 5 bases clipped from V and 0 bases from J, the junction kept 11 bases outside the gene matches. The CDR3 DNA follows: TGTGCCAGCAGTCCGTCCTCTCGGACAGGGGTCTCTGGGGCCAACGTCCTGACTTTC. This codes for CASSPSSRTGVSGANVLTF.